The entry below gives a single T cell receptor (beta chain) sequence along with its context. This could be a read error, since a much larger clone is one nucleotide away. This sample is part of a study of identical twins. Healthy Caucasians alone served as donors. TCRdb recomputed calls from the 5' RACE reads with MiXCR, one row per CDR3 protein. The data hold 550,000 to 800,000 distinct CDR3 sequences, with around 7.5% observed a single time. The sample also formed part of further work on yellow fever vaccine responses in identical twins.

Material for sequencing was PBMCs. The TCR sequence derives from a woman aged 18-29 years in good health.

This chain's CDR3 is CSARAPGLVGETQYF. In DNA, the CDR3 is TGCAGTGCTAGAGCCCCAGGACTAGTGGGAGAGACCCAGTACTTC. The V and J genes are TRBV20-1 and TRBJ2-5, with TRBD2 matching over 7 bases. This CDR3 comprises 15 residues. The J segment lost 4 bases and the V segment lost 1 base, leaving 9 bases of the junction unmatched. In germline, CDR1 is DFQATT, CDR2 SNEGSKA (reference sequence).